The T cell receptor beta chain described here comes from a study of cytomegalovirus exposure and HLA in healthy donors. To note about this clone: Antigen specificity is unknown.

Study-wide results and caveats: Presence/absence analyses treated sequencing depth as roughly uniform across donors. The HLA-A and HLA-B alleles of most subjects were reportedly predicted accurately from TCR beta sequences.

Trimming cost V 3 bases and J 4 bases, with 12 bases left between them. Germline CDR1 reads KGHSH; CDR2 reads LQKENI. This CDR3 has 14 amino acids. The PCR employed 60 Vbeta primers together with 13 Jbeta primers. Produced via immunoSEQ multiplex PCR; TCRdb's table is partial and in-frame only. The data show roughly 180,000 clones, about three quarters seen once. V is TRBV18 and J is TRBJ1-1; no firm D call. The sequencing input was PBMCs. The sequence came from a woman aged 60-75 years in good health and CMV-seropositive. CDR3 in DNA: TGTGCCAGCTCACCGGATACGGGAGGCACTGAAGCTTTCTTT. Translating gives CASSPDTGGTEAFF.